This TCR beta chain originates from a study of Ad26.COV2.S vaccination and SARS-CoV-2 variants. Study summary: As a participant in COV1001, the donor was in the Ad26.COV2.S trial arm. General study findings and limits: Vaccine recipients posted higher spike-specific TCR breadth than their placebo counterparts.

Clones were read by immunoSEQ multiplex PCR, and TCRdb kept only the in-frame ones, dropping some. Here the sample spans about 680,000 clones, more than 80% being singletons. This CDR3 has 12 residues. V was trimmed by 8 bases and J by 0 bases, leaving 5 bases between them. Germline CDR1 GTSNPN, CDR2 SVGIG (reference sequence). Documented treatment: around 19 received Ad26.COV2.S at low or high dose, single or two shots; about 5 received placebo; per-sample allocation not given. Following the first vaccine or placebo injection, samples were taken on day 63. As its vector, the vaccine had Ad26, which expressed Wuhan-strain SARS-CoV-2 spike. Details on this clone: The antigen is undetermined.

Specimen: peripheral blood, collected in a trial of Ad26.COV2.S vaccine versus placebo. This TCR was recovered from a person between 18 and 65 years old who received the Ad26.COV2.S COVID-19 vaccine or a placebo. The rearrangement uses TRBV30 and TRBJ1-6; D ambiguous. The CDR3 DNA follows: TGTGCCGGAAGCTCCTATAATTCACCCCTCCACTTT. The encoded protein is CAGSSYNSPLHF.